The sequence of this T cell receptor beta chain was determined in a study of T cell changes during pregnancy in multiple sclerosis. TCRdb's table, derived via immunoSEQ multiplex PCR, lists solely in-frame clones and lacks some. The sample lists approximately 90,000 clones, around 93% occurring once. Trimming removed 0 bases from V and 2 bases from J; junction bases left unmatched: 4. There are 16 residues in the CDR3. Germline CDR1 reads SGHTA; CDR2 reads FQGNSA. Sequenced material: peripheral blood, taken before pregnancy. This chain links TRBV7-2 with TRBJ2-1; TRBD2 matches 7 bases. This clonotype was obtained from a female donor with multiple sclerosis, enrolled in a pregnancy study. This CDR3 reads CASSLAGGNPYNEQFF. The DNA of the CDR3 is TGTGCCAGCAGCTTAGCGGGGGGGAATCCCTACAATGAGCAGTTCTTC. The full variable domain, in which reference TRBV7-2 and TRBJ2-1 provide the parts outside the CDR3, is GAGVSQSPSNKVTEKGKDVELRCDPISGHTALYWYRQSLGQGLEFLIYFQGNSAPDKSGLPSDRFSAERTGGSVSTLTIQRTQQEDSAVYLCASSLAGGNPYNEQFFGPGTRLTVL.